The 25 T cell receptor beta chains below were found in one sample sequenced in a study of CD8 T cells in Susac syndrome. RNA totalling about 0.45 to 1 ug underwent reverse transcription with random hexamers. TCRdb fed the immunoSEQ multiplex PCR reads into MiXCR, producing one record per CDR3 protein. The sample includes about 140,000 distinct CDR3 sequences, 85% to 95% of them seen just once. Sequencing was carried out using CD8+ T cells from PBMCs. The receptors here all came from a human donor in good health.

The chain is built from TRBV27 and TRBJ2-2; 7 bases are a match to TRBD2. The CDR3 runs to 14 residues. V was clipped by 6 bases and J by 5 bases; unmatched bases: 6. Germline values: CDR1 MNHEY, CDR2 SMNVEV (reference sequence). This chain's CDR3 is CASSREEGTGELFF. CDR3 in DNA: TGTGCCAGCAGCCGGGAGGAGGGGACCGGGGAGCTGTTTTTT.

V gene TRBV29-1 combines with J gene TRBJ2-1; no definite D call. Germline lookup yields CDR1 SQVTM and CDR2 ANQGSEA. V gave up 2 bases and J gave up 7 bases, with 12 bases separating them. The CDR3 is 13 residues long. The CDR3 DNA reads TGCAGCGTTGAATCGAGGCTGGGGAATGAGCAGTTCTTC. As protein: CSVESRLGNEQFF.

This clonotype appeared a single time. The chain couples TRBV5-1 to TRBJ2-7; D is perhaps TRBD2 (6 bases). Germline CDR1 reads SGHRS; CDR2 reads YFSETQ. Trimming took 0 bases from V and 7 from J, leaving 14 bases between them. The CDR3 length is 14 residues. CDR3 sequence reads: CASSLANGAGEQYF. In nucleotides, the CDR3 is TGCGCCAGCAGCTTGGCCAATGGTGCGGGAGAGCAGTACTTC.

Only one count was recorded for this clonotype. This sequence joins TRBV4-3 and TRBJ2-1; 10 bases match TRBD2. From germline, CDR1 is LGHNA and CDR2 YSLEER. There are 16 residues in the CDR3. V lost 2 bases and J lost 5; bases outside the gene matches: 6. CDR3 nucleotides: TGCGCCAGCAGCCAAATACTAGCGGGAAGGGACAATGAGCAGTTCTTC. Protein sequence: CASSQILAGRDNEQFF.

The CDR3 bases are TGTGCCAGCAGCACCCCATACTACCAAGGACCTAGGCAAGGAGAGACCCAGTACTTC. Its translation is CASSTPYYQGPRQGETQYF. The chain employs TRBV7-9 and TRBJ2-5; D uncertain. The CDR3 totals 19 residues. Deletions cut 5 bases from V and 4 bases from J, with 29 bases between. The V gene's germline CDR1 is SEHNR and CDR2 FQNEAQ (reference sequence).

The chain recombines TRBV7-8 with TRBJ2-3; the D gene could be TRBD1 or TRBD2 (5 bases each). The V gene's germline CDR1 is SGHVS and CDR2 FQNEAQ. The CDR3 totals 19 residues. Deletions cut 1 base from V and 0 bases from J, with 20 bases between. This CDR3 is CASSLGLGVAHTSTDTQYF. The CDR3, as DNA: TGTGCCAGCAGCTTAGGGCTAGGGGTAGCGCATACTAGCACAGATACGCAGTATTTT.

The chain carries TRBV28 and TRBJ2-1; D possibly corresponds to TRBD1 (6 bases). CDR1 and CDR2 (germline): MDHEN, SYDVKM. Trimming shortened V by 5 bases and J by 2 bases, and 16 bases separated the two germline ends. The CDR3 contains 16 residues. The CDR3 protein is CASSGLTGYPYNEQFF. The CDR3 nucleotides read TGTGCCAGCAGTGGCTTAACAGGGTACCCCTACAATGAGCAGTTCTTC.

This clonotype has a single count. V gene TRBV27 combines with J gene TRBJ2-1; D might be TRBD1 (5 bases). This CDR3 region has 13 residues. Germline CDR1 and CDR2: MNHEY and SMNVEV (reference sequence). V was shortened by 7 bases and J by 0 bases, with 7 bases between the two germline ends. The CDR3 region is CASIGDSYNEQFF. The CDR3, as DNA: TGTGCCAGCATAGGGGACTCCTACAATGAGCAGTTCTTC.

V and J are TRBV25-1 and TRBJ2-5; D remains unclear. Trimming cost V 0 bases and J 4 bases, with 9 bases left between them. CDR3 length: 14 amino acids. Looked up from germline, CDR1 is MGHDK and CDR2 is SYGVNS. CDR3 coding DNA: TGTGCCAGCAGTGAATACTCCGGACCAGAGACCCAGTACTTC. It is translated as CASSEYSGPETQYF.

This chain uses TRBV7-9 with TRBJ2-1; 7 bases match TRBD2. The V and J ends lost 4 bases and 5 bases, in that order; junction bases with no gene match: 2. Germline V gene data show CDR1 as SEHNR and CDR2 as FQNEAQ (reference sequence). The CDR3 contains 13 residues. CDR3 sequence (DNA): TGTGCCAGCAGCTCCCTAGCGGACAATGAGCAGTTCTTC. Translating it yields CASSSLADNEQFF.

The CDR3 loop reads CASSWGLGKNNEQFF. For the CDR3, the DNA is TGTGCCAGCAGCTGGGGACTAGGAAAGAATAATGAGCAGTTCTTC. V gene TRBV13 combines with J gene TRBJ2-1; 8 bases align to TRBD2. Germline V gives CDR1 PRHDT, CDR2 FYEKMQ (reference sequence). V lost 4 bases, J lost 7 bases, and 9 bases stayed unmatched. The CDR3 contains 15 residues.

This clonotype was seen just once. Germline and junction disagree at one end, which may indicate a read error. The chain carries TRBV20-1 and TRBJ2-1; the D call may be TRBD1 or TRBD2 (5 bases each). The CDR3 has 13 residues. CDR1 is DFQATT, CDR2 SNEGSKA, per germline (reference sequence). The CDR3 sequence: CSARVGTHNEQLF. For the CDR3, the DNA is TGCAGTGCTAGAGTCGGGACCCACAATGAGCAGCTCTTC.

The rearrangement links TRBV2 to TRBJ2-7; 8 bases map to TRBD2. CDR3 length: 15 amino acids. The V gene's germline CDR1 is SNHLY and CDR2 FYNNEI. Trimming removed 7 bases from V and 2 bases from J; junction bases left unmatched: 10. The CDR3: CASKPTGTSTYEQYF. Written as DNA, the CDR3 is TGTGCCAGCAAGCCTACAGGGACTAGTACCTACGAGCAGTACTTC.

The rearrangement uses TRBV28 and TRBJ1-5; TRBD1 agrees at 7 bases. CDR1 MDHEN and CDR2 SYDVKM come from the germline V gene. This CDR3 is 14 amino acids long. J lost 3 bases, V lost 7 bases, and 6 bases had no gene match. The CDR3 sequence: CASKAGTANQPQHF. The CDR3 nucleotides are TGTGCCAGCAAAGCCGGGACAGCCAATCAGCCCCAGCATTTT.

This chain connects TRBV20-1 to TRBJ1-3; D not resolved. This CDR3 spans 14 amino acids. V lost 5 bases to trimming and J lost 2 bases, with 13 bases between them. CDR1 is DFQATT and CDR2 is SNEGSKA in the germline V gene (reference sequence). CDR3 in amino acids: CSAVPLEAGNTIYF. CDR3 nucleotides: TGCAGTGCTGTCCCCTTGGAGGCTGGAAACACCATATATTTT.

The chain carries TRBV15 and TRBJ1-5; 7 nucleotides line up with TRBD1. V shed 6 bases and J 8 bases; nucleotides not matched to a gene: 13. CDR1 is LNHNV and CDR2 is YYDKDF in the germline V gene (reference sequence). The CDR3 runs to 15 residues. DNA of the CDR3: TGTGCCACCAGTTTTGGACAGGTGCCGGTGGAGCCCCAGCATTTT. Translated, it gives CATSFGQVPVEPQHF.

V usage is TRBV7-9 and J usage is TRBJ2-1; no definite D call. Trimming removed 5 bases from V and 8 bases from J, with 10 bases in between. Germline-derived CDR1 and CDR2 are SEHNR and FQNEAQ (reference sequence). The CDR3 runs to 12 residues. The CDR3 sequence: CASSVVVDEQFF. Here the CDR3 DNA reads TGTGCCAGCAGCGTGGTAGTCGATGAGCAGTTCTTC.

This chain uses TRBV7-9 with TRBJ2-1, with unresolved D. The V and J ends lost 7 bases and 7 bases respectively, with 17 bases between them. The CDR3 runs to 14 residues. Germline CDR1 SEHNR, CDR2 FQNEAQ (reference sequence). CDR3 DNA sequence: TGTGCCAGCAACCCCCTTAGGCTAAATAATGAGCAGTTCTTC. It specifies CASNPLRLNNEQFF.

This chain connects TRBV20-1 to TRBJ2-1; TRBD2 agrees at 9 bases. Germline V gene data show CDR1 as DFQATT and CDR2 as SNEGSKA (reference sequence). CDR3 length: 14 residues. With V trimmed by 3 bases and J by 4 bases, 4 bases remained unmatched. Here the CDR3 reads CSARGLAEYNEQFF. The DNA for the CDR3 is TGCAGTGCTAGGGGACTAGCCGAATACAATGAGCAGTTCTTC.

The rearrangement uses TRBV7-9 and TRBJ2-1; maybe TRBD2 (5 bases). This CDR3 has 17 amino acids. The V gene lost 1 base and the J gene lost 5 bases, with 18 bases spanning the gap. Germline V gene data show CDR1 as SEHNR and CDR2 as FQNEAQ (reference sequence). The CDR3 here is CASSLVLARNGDNEQFF. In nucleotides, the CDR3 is TGTGCCAGCAGCTTAGTTTTGGCACGAAACGGGGACAATGAGCAGTTCTTC.

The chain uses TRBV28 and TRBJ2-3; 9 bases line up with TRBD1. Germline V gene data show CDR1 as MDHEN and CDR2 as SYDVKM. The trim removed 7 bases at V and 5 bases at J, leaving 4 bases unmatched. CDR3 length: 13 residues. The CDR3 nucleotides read TGTGCCAGCAACCACAGGGGGCGAGATACGCAGTATTTT. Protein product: CASNHRGRDTQYF.

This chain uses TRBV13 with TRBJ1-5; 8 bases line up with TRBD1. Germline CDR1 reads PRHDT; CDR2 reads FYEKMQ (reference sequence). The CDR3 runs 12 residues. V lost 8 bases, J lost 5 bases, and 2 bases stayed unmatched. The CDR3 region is CASGQGDQPQHF. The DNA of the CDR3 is TGTGCCAGCGGACAGGGCGATCAGCCCCAGCATTTT.

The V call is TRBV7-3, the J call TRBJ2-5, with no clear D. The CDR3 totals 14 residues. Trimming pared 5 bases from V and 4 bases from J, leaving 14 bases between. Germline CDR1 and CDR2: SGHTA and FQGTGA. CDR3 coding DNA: TGTGCCAGCAGCCTTCATGTAACGGGAGAGACCCAGTACTTC. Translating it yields CASSLHVTGETQYF.

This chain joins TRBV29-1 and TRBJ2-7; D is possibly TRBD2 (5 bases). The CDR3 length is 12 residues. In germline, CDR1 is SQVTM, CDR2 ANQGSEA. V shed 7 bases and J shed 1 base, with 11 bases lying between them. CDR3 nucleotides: TGCAGCGGGCGAGGACTTTCCTACGAGCAGTACTTC. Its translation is CSGRGLSYEQYF.

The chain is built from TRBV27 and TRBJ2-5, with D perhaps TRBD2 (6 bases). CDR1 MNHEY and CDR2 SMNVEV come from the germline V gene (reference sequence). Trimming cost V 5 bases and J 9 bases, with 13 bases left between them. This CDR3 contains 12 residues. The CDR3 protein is CASSDSGAAQYF. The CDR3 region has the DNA TGTGCCAGCAGTGATAGCGGAGCGGCCCAGTACTTC.